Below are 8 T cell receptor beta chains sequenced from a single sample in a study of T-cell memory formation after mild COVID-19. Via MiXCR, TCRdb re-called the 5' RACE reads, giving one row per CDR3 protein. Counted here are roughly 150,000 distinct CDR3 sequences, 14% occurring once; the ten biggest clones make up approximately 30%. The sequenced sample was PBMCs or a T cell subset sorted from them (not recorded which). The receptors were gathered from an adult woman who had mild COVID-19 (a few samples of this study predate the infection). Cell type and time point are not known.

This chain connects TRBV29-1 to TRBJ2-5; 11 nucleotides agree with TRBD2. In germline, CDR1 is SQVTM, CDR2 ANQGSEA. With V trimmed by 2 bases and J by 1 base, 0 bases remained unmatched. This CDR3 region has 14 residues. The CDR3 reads CSVELAGGQETQYF. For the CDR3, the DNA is TGCAGCGTTGAACTAGCGGGAGGCCAAGAGACCCAGTACTTC.

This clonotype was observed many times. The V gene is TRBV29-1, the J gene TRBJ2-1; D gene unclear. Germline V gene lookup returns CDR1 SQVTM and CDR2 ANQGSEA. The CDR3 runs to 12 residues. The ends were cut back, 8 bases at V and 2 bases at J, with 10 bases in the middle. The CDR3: CSMGMTYNEQFF. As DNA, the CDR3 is TGCAGCATGGGGATGACCTACAATGAGCAGTTCTTC.

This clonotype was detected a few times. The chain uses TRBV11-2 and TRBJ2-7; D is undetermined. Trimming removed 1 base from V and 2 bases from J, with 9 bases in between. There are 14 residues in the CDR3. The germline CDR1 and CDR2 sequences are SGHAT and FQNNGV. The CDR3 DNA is TGTGCCAGCAGCTTAGCTACAGATACCTACGAGCAGTACTTC. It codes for CASSLATDTYEQYF.

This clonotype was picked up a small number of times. CDR3 protein: CASSQDLEGAEQYF. The DNA of the CDR3 is TGTGCCAGCAGCCAAGATTTGGAGGGAGCCGAGCAGTACTTC. The gene calls are TRBV4-2 and TRBJ2-7, with D possibly matching TRBD2 (6 bases). Germline CDR1 reads LGHNA; CDR2 reads YNFKEQ. Trimming cost V 0 bases and J 6 bases, with 12 bases left between them. The CDR3 length is 14 residues.

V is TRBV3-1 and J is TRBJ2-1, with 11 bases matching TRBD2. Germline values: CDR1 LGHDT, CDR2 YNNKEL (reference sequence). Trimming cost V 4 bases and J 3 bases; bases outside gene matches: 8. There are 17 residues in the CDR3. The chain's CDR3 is CASSPSLAGGNYNEQFF. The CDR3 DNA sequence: TGTGCCAGCAGCCCCTCTTTAGCGGGGGGGAACTACAATGAGCAGTTCTTC.

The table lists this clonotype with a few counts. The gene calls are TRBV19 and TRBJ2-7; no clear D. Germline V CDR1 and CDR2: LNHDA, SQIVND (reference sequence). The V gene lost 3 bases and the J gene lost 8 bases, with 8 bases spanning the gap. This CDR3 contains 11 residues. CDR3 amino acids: CASSIGVKQYF. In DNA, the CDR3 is TGTGCCAGTAGTATTGGAGTCAAGCAGTACTTC.

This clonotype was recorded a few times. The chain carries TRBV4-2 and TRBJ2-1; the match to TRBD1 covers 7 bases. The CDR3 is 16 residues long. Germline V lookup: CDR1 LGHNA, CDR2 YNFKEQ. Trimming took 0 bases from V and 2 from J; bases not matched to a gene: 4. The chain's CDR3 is CASSQEETGTYNEQFF. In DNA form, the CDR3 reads TGTGCCAGCAGCCAAGAGGAGACAGGGACCTACAATGAGCAGTTCTTC.

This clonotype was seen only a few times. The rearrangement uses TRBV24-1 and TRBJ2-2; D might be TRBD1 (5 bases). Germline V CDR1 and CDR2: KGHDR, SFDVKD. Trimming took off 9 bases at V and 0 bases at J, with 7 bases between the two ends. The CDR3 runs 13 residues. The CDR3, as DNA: TGTGCCACCCAGGACACGAACACCGGGGAGCTGTTTTTT. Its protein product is CATQDTNTGELFF.